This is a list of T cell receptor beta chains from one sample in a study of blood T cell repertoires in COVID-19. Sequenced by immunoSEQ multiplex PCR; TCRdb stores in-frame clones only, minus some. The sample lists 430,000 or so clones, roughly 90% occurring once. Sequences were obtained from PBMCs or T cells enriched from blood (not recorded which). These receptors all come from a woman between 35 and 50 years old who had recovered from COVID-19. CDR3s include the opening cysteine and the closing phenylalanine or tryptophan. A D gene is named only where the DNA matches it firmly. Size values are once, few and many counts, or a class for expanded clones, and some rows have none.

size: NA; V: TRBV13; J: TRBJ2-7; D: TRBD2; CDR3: CASSPTSGLFSYEQYF; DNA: TGTGCCAGCAGTCCCACTAGCGGGCTATTTTCCTACGAGCAGTACTTC
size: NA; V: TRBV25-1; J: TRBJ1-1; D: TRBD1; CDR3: CASRTGGTEAFF; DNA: TGTGCCAGCAGGACAGGGGGGACTGAAGCTTTCTTT
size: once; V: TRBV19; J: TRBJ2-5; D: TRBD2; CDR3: CASRRLAGGGETQYF; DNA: TGTGCCAGTAGACGACTAGCGGGAGGTGGTGAGACCCAGTACTTC
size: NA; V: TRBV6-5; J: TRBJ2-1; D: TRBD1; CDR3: CASSYFRDRGDNEQFF; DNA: TGTGCCAGCAGTTACTTCCGGGACAGGGGTGACAATGAGCAGTTCTTC
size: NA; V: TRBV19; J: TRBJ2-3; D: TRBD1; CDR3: CASSIGTGRTDTQYF; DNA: TGTGCCAGTAGTATCGGGACAGGGCGCACAGATACGCAGTATTTT
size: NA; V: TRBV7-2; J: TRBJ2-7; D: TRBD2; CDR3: CASSSVSGRARPEQYF; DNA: TGTGCCAGCAGCTCGGTTAGCGGGAGGGCCCGCCCCGAGCAGTACTTC
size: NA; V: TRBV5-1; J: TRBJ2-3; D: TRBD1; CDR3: CASKVTGGGDTQYF; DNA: TGCGCCAGCAAGGTGACAGGGGGTGGAGATACGCAGTATTTT
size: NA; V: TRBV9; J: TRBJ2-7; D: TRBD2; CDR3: CASSGLAGGPSYEQYF; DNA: TGTGCCAGCAGCGGGCTAGCGGGAGGGCCGTCCTACGAGCAGTACTTC
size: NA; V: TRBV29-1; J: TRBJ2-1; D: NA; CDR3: CSGNGGAYNEQFF; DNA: TGCAGCGGGAACGGCGGGGCCTACAATGAGCAGTTCTTC
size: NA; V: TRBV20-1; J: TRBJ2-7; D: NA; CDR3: CRASSGHEQYF; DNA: TGCAGGGCCTCCTCAGGCCACGAGCAGTACTTC
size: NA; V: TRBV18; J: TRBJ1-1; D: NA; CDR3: CASLPGGMNTEAFF; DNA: TGTGCCAGCCTACCGGGGGGGATGAACACTGAAGCTTTCTTT
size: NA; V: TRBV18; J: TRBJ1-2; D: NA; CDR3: CASSPLGGTGGYTF; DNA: TGTGCCAGCTCACCGCTTGGGGGGACGGGAGGCTACACCTTC
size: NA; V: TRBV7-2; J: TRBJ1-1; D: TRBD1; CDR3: CASSSIGFLQGRLQTEAFF; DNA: TGTGCCAGCAGCTCTATTGGGTTCCTACAGGGGAGATTACAGACTGAAGCTTTCTTT
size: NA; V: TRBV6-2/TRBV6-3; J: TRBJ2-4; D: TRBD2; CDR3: CASSNPGLAVPQYF; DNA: TGTGCCAGCAGTAATCCGGGACTAGCGGTACCTCAGTACTTC
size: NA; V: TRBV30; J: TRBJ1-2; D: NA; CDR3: CAWSVAGAFYGYTF; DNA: TGTGCCTGGAGTGTAGCAGGGGCCTTCTATGGCTACACCTTC
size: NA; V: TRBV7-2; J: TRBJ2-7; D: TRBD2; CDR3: CASSVQGAGGYEQYF; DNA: TGTGCCAGCAGCGTCCAGGGAGCGGGAGGGTACGAGCAGTACTTC
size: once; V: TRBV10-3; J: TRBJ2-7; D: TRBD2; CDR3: CATGQDVAGYPYEQYF; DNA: TGTGCCACCGGGCAGGACGTAGCGGGGTACCCCTACGAGCAGTACTTC
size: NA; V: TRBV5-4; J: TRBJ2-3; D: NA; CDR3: CASSSRDSAADTQYF; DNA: TGTGCCAGCAGCTCCCGGGACTCCGCGGCAGATACGCAGTATTTT
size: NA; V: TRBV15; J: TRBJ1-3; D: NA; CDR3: CATSSPGSGNTIYF; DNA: TGTGCCACCAGCAGCCCCGGCTCTGGAAACACCATATATTTT
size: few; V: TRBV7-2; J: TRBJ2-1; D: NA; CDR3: CASSLAWAQHPPPYEQFF; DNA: TGTGCCAGCAGCTTAGCCTGGGCGCAGCACCCACCCCCTTATGAGCAGTTCTTC